These T cell receptor beta chains were read from a single sample in a study of blood T cell repertoires in COVID-19. The table came from immunoSEQ multiplex PCR; TCRdb's copy has only in-frame clones and leaves some out. The sample comprises under 250,000 clones, approximately 80% of which are singletons, and roughly 13% rests with the top ten. The sample taken for sequencing was peripheral blood. The source of these receptors is a human donor in a cohort sampled during active COVID-19. CDR3s include the opening cysteine and the closing phenylalanine or tryptophan.

CDR3aa: CASGGVAGAGANVLTF
j_gene: TRBJ2-6
v_gene: TRBV5-1

CDR3aa: CASSLFSGDLSNSGNTIYF
j_gene: TRBJ1-3
v_gene: TRBV28

CDR3aa: CASSYGAADEKLFF
j_gene: TRBJ1-4
v_gene: TRBV6-5

CDR3aa: CATSPGTEVFYEQYF
j_gene: TRBJ2-7
v_gene: TRBV15

CDR3aa: CASSLESVTGELFF
j_gene: TRBJ2-2
v_gene: TRBV7-9

CDR3aa: CASSQDGQGGVEAFF
j_gene: TRBJ1-1
v_gene: TRBV4-3

CDR3aa: CASRYLDRVAFF
j_gene: TRBJ1-1
v_gene: TRBV12-3/TRBV12-4

CDR3aa: CASSLGEAKNIQYF
j_gene: TRBJ2-4
v_gene: TRBV5-1

CDR3aa: CASSDSGSGQFF
j_gene: TRBJ2-1
v_gene: TRBV7-9

CDR3aa: CSASGRLAGRSNYGYTF
j_gene: TRBJ1-2
v_gene: TRBV20-1

CDR3aa: CASSALVGKGTEAFF
j_gene: TRBJ1-1
v_gene: TRBV9

CDR3aa: CASSQPSSATETQYF
j_gene: TRBJ2-5
v_gene: TRBV4-2

CDR3aa: CASSLNPGLAGSSYNEQFF
j_gene: TRBJ2-1
v_gene: TRBV7-3